The count of the clone carrying this T cell receptor (beta chain) is one. This specimen belongs to a study of control samples from healthy donors and cancer patients. Data came from immunoSEQ multiplex PCR; TCRdb stores just in-frame clones and leaves some out. The sample yields fewer than 120,000 clones, 88% seen once. Trimming cost V 4 bases and J 2 bases; bases outside gene matches: 8. CDR1 and CDR2 (germline): SQVTM, ANQGSEA. CDR3 length: 16 residues. Sequenced input: PBMCs. The receptor was derived from a woman between 55 and 75 years old with lung cancer. The chain links TRBV29-1 to TRBJ2-3; the match to TRBD1 covers 11 bases. CDR3 amino acids: CSVGGQGVSITDTQYF. Here the CDR3 DNA reads TGCAGCGTTGGGGGACAGGGGGTCTCTATCACAGATACGCAGTATTTT.